The TCR beta chain under discussion was sequenced for a study of shared clonotypes between healthy human individuals. On the study more broadly: The plates for each donor numbered three CD4 naive, three CD4 memory, two CD8 naive and one CD8 memory.

The CDR3 covers 12 residues. Trimming shortened V by 6 bases and J by 3 bases, and 9 bases separated the two germline ends. Germline assignment: CDR1 MNHEY and CDR2 SVGAGI. Naive CD8 cells, CD45RO-negative and positively selected for CCR7, excluded terminally differentiated effector memory CD45RA+ cells. Those who donated were healthy HIV-negative adults, with no recent acute infections or vaccinations reported. Sorted-subset replicate PCRs used roughly 210 ng of genomic DNA. This amount corresponded to approximately 30,000 T cell genomes. Measured with immunoSEQ multiplex PCR; TCRdb has only the in-frame clones, and not every one. This table holds around 1,900,000 clones, around 95% found once.

The source material was naive CD8+ T cells from PBMCs. This sequence was found in a young man in good health. Some clones in this sample may be carry-over from other donors' samples. This chain joins TRBV6-5 and TRBJ2-7; D gene uncertain. The CDR3 bases are TGTGCCAGCAGAGATATGGACTACGAGCAGTACTTC. Its translation is CASRDMDYEQYF.